This T cell receptor (beta chain) was profiled in a study of OX40 agonist ivuxolimab in advanced cancers. The CDR3 covers 16 residues. Trimming removed 4 bases from V and 5 bases from J; junction bases left unmatched: 14. Germline loops: CDR1 SGHDT, CDR2 YYEEEE. The protocol was immunoSEQ multiplex PCR, while the TCRdb copy is restricted to in-frame clones and leaves out a portion. Of approximately 70,000 clones in the sample, roughly 90% are singletons; the top ten hold over 2.5%. The receptor's source is an adult with an advanced solid tumor such as melanoma, head and neck, liver or kidney cancer. Specimen: CD4+ or CD8+ T cells sorted from blood, collected in a trial of the OX40 agonist ivuxolimab. J is TRBJ1-2 and V is TRBV5-6; the match to TRBD1 covers 7 bases. In nucleotides, the CDR3 is TGTGCCAGCAGCCAACCTACTCAAGGACAGGTTTATGGCTACACCTTC. This gives the protein CASSQPTQGQVYGYTF.